The present T cell receptor beta chain was sequenced within a study of T cell changes during pregnancy in multiple sclerosis. The method was immunoSEQ multiplex PCR; TCRdb's version includes in-frame clones alone and lacks a portion of them. The data contain over 50,000 clones, around nine tenths of them seen just once; the ten biggest clones take up approximately 1.5%. The junction had 4 bases not matched to a gene; V was cut back by 6 bases and J by 5 bases. The CDR3 spans 13 residues. Germline CDR1 SGHNT, CDR2 YYREEE (reference sequence). The receptor was derived from a female donor in good health, enrolled as a control in a pregnancy study. The chain joins TRBV5-4 to TRBJ2-1, with 8 bases matching TRBD2. The source material was peripheral blood, sampled in the third trimester of pregnancy. The chain's CDR3 is CASTSGLNNEQFF. CDR3 nucleotide sequence: TGTGCCAGCACTAGCGGGCTTAACAATGAGCAGTTCTTC.